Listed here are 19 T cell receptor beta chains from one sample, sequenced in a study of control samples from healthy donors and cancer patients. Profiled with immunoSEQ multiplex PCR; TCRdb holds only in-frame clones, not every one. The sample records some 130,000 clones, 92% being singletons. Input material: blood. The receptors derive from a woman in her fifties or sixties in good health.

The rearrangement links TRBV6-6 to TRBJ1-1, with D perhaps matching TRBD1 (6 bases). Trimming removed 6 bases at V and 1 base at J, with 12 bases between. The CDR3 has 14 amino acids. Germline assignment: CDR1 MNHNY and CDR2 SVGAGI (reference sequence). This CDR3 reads CASRGDTENTEAFF. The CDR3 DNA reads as TGTGCCAGCAGGGGGGACACCGAGAACACTGAAGCTTTCTTT.

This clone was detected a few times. DNA of the CDR3: TGTGCCAGCAGGCCCAGGAGCACAGATACGCAGTATTTT. It is translated as CASRPRSTDTQYF. J is TRBJ2-3 and V is TRBV7-9; unclear D gene. CDR1 is SEHNR, CDR2 FQNEAQ, per germline (reference sequence). The germline V and J ends were trimmed by 6 bases and 0 bases, with 7 bases remaining between them. The CDR3 length is 13 residues.

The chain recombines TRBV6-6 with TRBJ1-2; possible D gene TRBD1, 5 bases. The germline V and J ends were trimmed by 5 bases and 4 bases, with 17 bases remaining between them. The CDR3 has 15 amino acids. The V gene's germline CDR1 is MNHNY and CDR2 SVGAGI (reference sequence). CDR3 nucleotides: TGTGCCAGCAGTCGACTTGGGGGTGAGGGCTATGGCTACACCTTC. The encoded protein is CASSRLGGEGYGYTF.

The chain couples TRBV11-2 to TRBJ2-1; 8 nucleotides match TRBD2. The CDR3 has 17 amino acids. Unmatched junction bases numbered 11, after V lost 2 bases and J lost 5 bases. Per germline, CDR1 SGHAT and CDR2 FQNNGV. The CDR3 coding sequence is TGTGCCAGCAGCTTAAGACGGGCGACTAGCGCAGACAATGAGCAGTTCTTC. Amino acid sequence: CASSLRRATSADNEQFF. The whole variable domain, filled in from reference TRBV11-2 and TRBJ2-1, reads EAGVAQSPRYKIIEKRQSVAFWCNPISGHATLYWYQQILGQGPKLLIQFQNNGVVDDSQLPKDRFSAERLKGVDSTLKIQPAKLEDSAVYLCASSLRRATSADNEQFFGPGTRLTVL.

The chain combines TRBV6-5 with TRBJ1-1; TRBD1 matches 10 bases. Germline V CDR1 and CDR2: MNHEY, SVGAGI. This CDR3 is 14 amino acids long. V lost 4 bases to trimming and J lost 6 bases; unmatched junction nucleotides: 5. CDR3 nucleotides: TGTGCCAGCAGTTCGGGACAGGGGATCGCTGAAGCTTTCTTT. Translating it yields CASSSGQGIAEAFF.

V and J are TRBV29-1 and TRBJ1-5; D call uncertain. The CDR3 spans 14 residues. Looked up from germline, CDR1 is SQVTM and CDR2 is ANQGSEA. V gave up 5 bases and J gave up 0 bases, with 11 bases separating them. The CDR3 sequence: CSVLVADSNQPQHF. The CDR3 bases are TGCAGCGTTTTGGTTGCGGATAGCAATCAGCCCCAGCATTTT.

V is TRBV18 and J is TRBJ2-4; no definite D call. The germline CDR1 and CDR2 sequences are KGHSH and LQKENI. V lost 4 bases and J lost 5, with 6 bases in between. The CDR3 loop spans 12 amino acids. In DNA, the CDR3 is TGTGCCAGCTCACGACGAGAAAACATTCAGTACTTC. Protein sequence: CASSRRENIQYF.

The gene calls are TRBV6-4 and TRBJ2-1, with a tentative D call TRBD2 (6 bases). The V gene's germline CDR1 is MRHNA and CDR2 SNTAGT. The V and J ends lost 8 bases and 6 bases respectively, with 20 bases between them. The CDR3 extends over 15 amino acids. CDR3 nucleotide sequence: TGTGCCAGCGGCGGGACCCTAGGCATGGTCAATGAGCAGTTCTTC. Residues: CASGGTLGMVNEQFF.

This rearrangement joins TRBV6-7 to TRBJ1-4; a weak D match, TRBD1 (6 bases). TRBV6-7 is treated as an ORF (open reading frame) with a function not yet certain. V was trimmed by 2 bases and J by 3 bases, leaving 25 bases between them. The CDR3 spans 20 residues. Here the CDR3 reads CASSYEPRDRYTLANEKLFF. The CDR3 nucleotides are TGTGCCAGCAGTTACGAGCCCCGAGACAGGTACACACTAGCTAATGAAAAACTGTTTTTT.

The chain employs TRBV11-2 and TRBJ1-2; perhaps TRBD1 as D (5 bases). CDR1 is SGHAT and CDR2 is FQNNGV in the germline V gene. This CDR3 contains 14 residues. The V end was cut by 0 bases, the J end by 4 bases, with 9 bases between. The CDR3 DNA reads TGTGCCAGCAGCTTAGATGGGGGGGGCTATGGCTACACCTTC. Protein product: CASSLDGGGYGYTF. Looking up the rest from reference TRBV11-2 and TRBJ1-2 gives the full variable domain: EAGVAQSPRYKIIEKRQSVAFWCNPISGHATLYWYQQILGQGPKLLIQFQNNGVVDDSQLPKDRFSAERLKGVDSTLKIQPAKLEDSAVYLCASSLDGGGYGYTFGSGTRLTVV.

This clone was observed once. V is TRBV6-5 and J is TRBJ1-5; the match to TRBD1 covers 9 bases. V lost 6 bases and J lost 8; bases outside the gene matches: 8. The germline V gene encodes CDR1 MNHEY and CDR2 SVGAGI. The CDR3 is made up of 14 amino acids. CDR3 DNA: TGTGCCAGCAGGGGGACAGGGATTCAGGAGCCCCAGCATTTT. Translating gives CASRGTGIQEPQHF.

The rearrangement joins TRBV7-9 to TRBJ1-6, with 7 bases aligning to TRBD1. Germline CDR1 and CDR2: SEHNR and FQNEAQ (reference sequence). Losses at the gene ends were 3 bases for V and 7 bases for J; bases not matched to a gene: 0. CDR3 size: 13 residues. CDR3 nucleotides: TGTGCCAGCAGCTTGGGACAGAATTCACCCCTCCACTTT. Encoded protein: CASSLGQNSPLHF.

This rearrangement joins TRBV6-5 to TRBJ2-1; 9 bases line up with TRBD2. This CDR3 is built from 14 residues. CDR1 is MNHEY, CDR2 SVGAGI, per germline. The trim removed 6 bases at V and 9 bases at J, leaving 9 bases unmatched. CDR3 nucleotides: TGTGCCAGCAGAGGACTAGCGAGCCCGCCTGAGCAGTTCTTC. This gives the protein CASRGLASPPEQFF.

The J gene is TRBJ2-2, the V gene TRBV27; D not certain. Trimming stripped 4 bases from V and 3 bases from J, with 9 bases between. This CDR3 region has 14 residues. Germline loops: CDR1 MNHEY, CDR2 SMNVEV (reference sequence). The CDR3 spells CASSYGTDTGELFF. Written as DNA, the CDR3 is TGTGCCAGCAGTTATGGTACGGACACCGGGGAGCTGTTTTTT.

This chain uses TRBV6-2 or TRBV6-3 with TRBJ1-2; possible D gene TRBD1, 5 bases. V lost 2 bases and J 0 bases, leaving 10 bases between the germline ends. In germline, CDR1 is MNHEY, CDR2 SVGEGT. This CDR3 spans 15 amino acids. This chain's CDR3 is CASSYVRDPNYGYTF. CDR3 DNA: TGTGCCAGCAGTTACGTCAGGGACCCTAACTATGGCTACACCTTC.

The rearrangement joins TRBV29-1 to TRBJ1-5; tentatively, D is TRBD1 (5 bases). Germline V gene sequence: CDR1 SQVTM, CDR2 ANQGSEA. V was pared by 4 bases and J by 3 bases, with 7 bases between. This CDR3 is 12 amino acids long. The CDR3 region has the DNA TGCAGCGTTGGACAGATCAATCAGCCCCAGCATTTT. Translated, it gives CSVGQINQPQHF.

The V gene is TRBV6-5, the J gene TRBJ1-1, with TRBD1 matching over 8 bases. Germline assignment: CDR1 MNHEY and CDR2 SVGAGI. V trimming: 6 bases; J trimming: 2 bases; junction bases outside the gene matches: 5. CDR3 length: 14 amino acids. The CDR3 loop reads CASRQTGGNTEAFF. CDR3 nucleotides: TGTGCCAGCAGACAAACAGGGGGAAACACTGAAGCTTTCTTT.

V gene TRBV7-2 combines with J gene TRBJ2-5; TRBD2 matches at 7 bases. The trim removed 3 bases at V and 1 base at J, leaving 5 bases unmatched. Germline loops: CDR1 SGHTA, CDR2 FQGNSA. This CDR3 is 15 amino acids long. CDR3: CASSLGSGFQETQYF. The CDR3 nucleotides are TGTGCCAGCAGCTTGGGTAGCGGGTTCCAAGAGACCCAGTACTTC.

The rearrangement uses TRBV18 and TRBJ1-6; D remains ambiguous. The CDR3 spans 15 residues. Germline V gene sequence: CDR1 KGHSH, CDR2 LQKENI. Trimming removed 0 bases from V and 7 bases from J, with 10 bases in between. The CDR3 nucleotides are TGTGCCAGCTCACCACCAGGGATGGACAATTCACCCCTCCACTTT. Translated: CASSPPGMDNSPLHF.